Below are 27 T cell receptor beta chains sequenced from a single sample in a study of blood T cell repertoires in COVID-19. The repertoire was sequenced with immunoSEQ multiplex PCR; TCRdb's copy has only in-frame clones and lacks some. Of 110,000 to 150,000 clones listed, about 89% are singletons. Sequencing input: peripheral blood. The receptor set was obtained from a man aged 60 to 75 with active or convalescent COVID-19.

The table lists this clone with a count of one. The chain carries TRBV5-8 and TRBJ1-2; a weak D match, TRBD1 (6 bases). The germline V gene has CDR1 SGHTS and CDR2 YDEGEE. The CDR3 sequence is 14 residues long. Trimming shortened V by 6 bases and J by 2 bases, and 14 bases separated the two germline ends. The CDR3 sequence is CASNNLDSNYGYTF. The CDR3 DNA sequence: TGTGCCAGCAATAATTTGGACAGCAACTATGGCTACACCTTC.

As to this clone: Other DNA sequences in this sample translate to the same CDR3. V usage is TRBV28 and J usage is TRBJ1-1; D perhaps matches TRBD1 (6 bases). From germline, CDR1 is MDHEN and CDR2 SYDVKM. V lost 4 bases, J lost 5 bases, and 8 bases lay in between. The CDR3 runs 12 residues. The CDR3 DNA is TGTGCCAGCAGTTCTCAGGGGACTGAAGCTTTCTTT. This gives the protein CASSSQGTEAFF.

The chain links TRBV5-5 to TRBJ2-7; 9 bases map to TRBD1. The CDR3 consists of 15 residues. V dropped 6 bases and J dropped 5; count of bases not matched to a gene: 12. CDR1 is SGHKS, CDR2 YYEKEE, per germline (reference sequence). The CDR3 nucleotides read TGTGCCAGCATCCCGTCACAGGGGGCATCACACGAGCAGTACTTC. Translated, it gives CASIPSQGASHEQYF.

The V call is TRBV11-3, the J call TRBJ2-2, with 10 nucleotides matching TRBD1. The V gene's germline CDR1 is SGHNT and CDR2 YENEEA. The length of the CDR3 is 15 residues. With 5 bases clipped from V and 4 bases from J, the junction kept 4 bases outside the gene matches. The DNA of the CDR3 is TGTGCCAGCAGCAGACAGGGGGCGGGCACCGGGGAGCTGTTTTTT. This codes for CASSRQGAGTGELFF.

This chain connects TRBV3-1 (or the pseudogene TRBV3-2) to TRBJ1-5; D is unclear. The CDR3 extends over 14 amino acids. V gave up 3 bases and J gave up 4 bases, with 10 bases separating them. Germline loops: CDR1 LGHDT, CDR2 YNNKEL (reference sequence). CDR3 nucleotide sequence: TGTGCCAGCAGCCATAATAACGGGAATCAGCCCCAGCATTTT. Translating gives CASSHNNGNQPQHF.

Only a few counts were recorded for this clone. The chain has TRBV10-3 and TRBJ2-7, with TRBD2 as a possible D gene (6 bases). The germline V and J ends were trimmed by 8 bases and 3 bases, with 23 bases remaining between them. CDR3 length: 16 amino acids. Germline assignment: CDR1 ENHRY and CDR2 SYGVKD. CDR3 sequence reads: CAIPPSLALTFYEQYF. CDR3 DNA: TGTGCCATCCCTCCATCACTAGCCCTGACTTTCTACGAGCAGTACTTC.

The chain joins TRBV5-6 to TRBJ2-2, with 7 bases that match TRBD1. Germline lookup yields CDR1 SGHDT and CDR2 YYEEEE. V lost 4 bases and J lost 5; bases outside the gene matches: 11. This CDR3 is built from 16 residues. The CDR3 DNA is TGTGCCAGCAGCGGGATACCGGGACAGAGTACCGGGGAGCTGTTTTTT. This sequence encodes CASSGIPGQSTGELFF.

This rearrangement joins TRBV7-3 to TRBJ2-7; D perhaps matches TRBD2 (6 bases). Trimming left V 5 bases short and J 8 bases short, with 19 bases between. The germline CDR1 and CDR2 sequences are SGHTA and FQGTGA. The CDR3 loop spans 14 amino acids. The CDR3 is CASSPYRGGAKQYF. For the CDR3, the DNA is TGTGCCAGCAGCCCGTACCGAGGAGGGGCGAAGCAGTACTTC.

The gene calls are TRBV28 and TRBJ1-1; D possibly corresponds to TRBD1 (6 bases). The CDR3 is made up of 17 amino acids. Germline values: CDR1 MDHEN, CDR2 SYDVKM. Trimming took off 6 bases at V and 0 bases at J, with 20 bases between the two ends. CDR3 amino acids: CASRPPMYRALNTEAFF. CDR3 sequence (DNA): TGTGCCAGCAGACCTCCAATGTACAGGGCCTTGAACACTGAAGCTTTCTTT.

The chain employs TRBV19 and TRBJ1-6; D might be TRBD1 (6 bases). Deletions cut 4 bases from V and 10 bases from J, with 14 bases between. Germline values: CDR1 LNHDA, CDR2 SQIVND (reference sequence). The CDR3 has 14 amino acids. CDR3 loop: CASSKTGGPSPLHF. The CDR3, as DNA: TGTGCCAGTAGTAAGACAGGAGGCCCCTCACCCCTCCACTTT.

This clone has more than one count but fewer than ten. J is TRBJ1-1 and V is TRBV4-3; D call uncertain. The CDR3 is 13 amino acids. Germline V gene sequence: CDR1 LGHNA, CDR2 YSLEER. Trimming stripped 1 base from V and 1 base from J, with 4 bases between. For the CDR3, the DNA is TGCGCCAGCAGCCAAGCAGGGAACACTGAAGCTTTCTTT. Translating it yields CASSQAGNTEAFF.

V usage is TRBV19 and J usage is TRBJ1-3, with 9 bases identical to TRBD1. The germline V gene encodes CDR1 LNHDA and CDR2 SQIVND (reference sequence). This CDR3 region has 14 residues. Germline trimming cut 9 bases from V and 3 bases from J; bases unmatched to any gene: 6. The CDR3 region is CASSPGQGGNTIYF. CDR3 bases: TGTGCCAGCTCACCGGGACAGGGTGGAAACACCATATATTTT.

The CDR3 DNA follows: TGTGCCAGTAGTAAACGGGACAGGGCAACTAATGAAAAACTGTTTTTT. Protein product: CASSKRDRATNEKLFF. V and J are TRBV19 and TRBJ1-4; 9 nucleotides align to TRBD1. Germline V gives CDR1 LNHDA, CDR2 SQIVND (reference sequence). Trimming cost V 4 bases and J 0 bases; bases outside gene matches: 3. This CDR3 region has 16 residues.

This chain links TRBV4-2 with TRBJ2-3; 7 nucleotides line up with TRBD2. Germline V gene sequence: CDR1 LGHNA, CDR2 YNFKEQ. V shed 0 bases, J shed 3 bases, and the junction held 18 bases outside the gene matches. The CDR3 is 20 residues long. CDR3 sequence (DNA): TGTGCCAGCAGCCAAGATGGGGTTGCGCGAGCGGGGATAGGGACAGATACGCAGTATTTT. Translation gives CASSQDGVARAGIGTDTQYF.

This chain links TRBV19 with TRBJ2-3, with D hard to call. The CDR3 is made up of 15 amino acids. Germline CDR1 LNHDA, CDR2 SQIVND (reference sequence). With 7 bases removed from V and 2 bases from J, the gap between germline ends came to 16 bases. CDR3 loop: CASISLRAHTDTQYF. The CDR3 DNA sequence: TGTGCCAGTATTAGCCTCCGTGCCCACACAGATACGCAGTATTTT.

This clone was counted once. The J gene is TRBJ1-4, the V gene TRBV4-3, with 8 bases identical to TRBD1. Germline trimming cut 4 bases from V and 5 bases from J; bases unmatched to any gene: 3. Germline V gives CDR1 LGHNA, CDR2 YSLEER. This CDR3 has 14 amino acids. CDR3 protein: CASSRGQGNEKLFF. The CDR3 DNA follows: TGCGCCAGCAGCCGCGGACAGGGCAATGAAAAACTGTTTTTT.

This clone was found a few times. In DNA, the CDR3 is TGTGCCAGCAGCTTCCGGGACAAGAACACCGGGGAGCTGTTTTTT. This codes for CASSFRDKNTGELFF. The chain employs TRBV9 and TRBJ2-2, with a weak D call TRBD1 (6 bases). Deletions cut 4 bases from V and 1 base from J, with 11 bases between. CDR1 is SGDLS, CDR2 YYNGEE, per germline. The CDR3 contains 15 residues.

This clone showed up just once. V gene TRBV6-5 combines with J gene TRBJ1-1; perhaps TRBD1 as D (6 bases). With 4 bases removed from V and 4 bases from J, the gap between germline ends came to 13 bases. The CDR3 has 14 residues. Germline CDR1 is MNHEY and CDR2 is SVGAGI. The CDR3 here is CASSSPQGRTEAFF. CDR3 in DNA: TGTGCCAGCAGTTCCCCTCAGGGGCGCACTGAAGCTTTCTTT.

This clone came up a few times. The chain recombines TRBV15 with TRBJ2-7; 10 bases are shared with TRBD1. After removal of 1 base from V and 7 bases from J, the junction contained 7 bases not matched to a gene. CDR3 size: 15 residues. The germline V gene encodes CDR1 LNHNV and CDR2 YYDKDF (reference sequence). The CDR3, as DNA: TGTGCCACCAGCAGAGGGGGACAGGGGAGGATAGAGCAGTACTTC. Amino acids: CATSRGGQGRIEQYF.

The V gene is TRBV4-2, the J gene TRBJ2-7, with D possibly being TRBD2 (6 bases). The germline gives CDR1 LGHNA, CDR2 YNFKEQ. V lost 3 bases and J lost 2, with 14 bases in between. The CDR3 covers 15 residues. CDR3 region: CASSHWRDSPYEQYF. For the CDR3, the DNA is TGTGCCAGCAGCCATTGGCGGGACTCCCCCTACGAGCAGTACTTC.

The chain couples TRBV4-1 to TRBJ1-4; the D gene is possibly TRBD1 (5 bases). CDR1 is MGHRA, CDR2 YSYEKL, per germline. V was cut by 6 bases and J by 4 bases, with 12 bases left in between. This CDR3 has 14 amino acids. CDR3 amino acids: CASRRTSSNEKLFF. The CDR3 DNA reads TGCGCCAGCAGACGGACATCTAGTAATGAAAAACTGTTTTTT.

This chain links TRBV6-5 with TRBJ2-5, with 7 bases identical to TRBD2. The junction had 11 bases not matched to a gene; V was cut back by 5 bases and J by 5 bases. The CDR3 extends over 15 amino acids. CDR1 is MNHEY and CDR2 is SVGAGI in the germline V gene. This chain's CDR3 is CASSRGDPGYETQYF. The CDR3 region has the DNA TGTGCCAGCAGTCGGGGGGATCCGGGGTATGAGACCCAGTACTTC.

The chain has TRBV3-1 (or the pseudogene TRBV3-2) and TRBJ1-1; D is possibly TRBD1 (5 bases). CDR1 and CDR2 from the germline V gene are LGHDT and YNNKEL (reference sequence). The CDR3 totals 16 residues. The V end lost 0 bases, the J end lost 1 base, and 12 bases lay between the germline ends. CDR3 nucleotides: TGTGCCAGCAGCCAAGATAGAAGGGGCCAGAACACTGAAGCTTTCTTT. Amino acids: CASSQDRRGQNTEAFF.

The V and J genes are TRBV10-3 and TRBJ1-1; D remains ambiguous. CDR1 and CDR2 from the germline V gene are ENHRY and SYGVKD. The CDR3 has 16 residues. V was trimmed by 0 bases and J by 5 bases, leaving 16 bases between them. CDR3 coding DNA: TGTGCCATCAGTGAGTCGAGTATCCGGGGAGGAACTGAAGCTTTCTTT. Amino acid sequence: CAISESSIRGGTEAFF.

The genes are TRBV7-9 and TRBJ2-7; D possibly corresponds to TRBD1 (5 bases). Trimming stripped 6 bases from V and 3 bases from J, with 15 bases between. From germline, CDR1 is SEHNR and CDR2 FQNEAQ (reference sequence). CDR3 size: 14 residues. The CDR3 sequence is CASSITGGFYEQYF. Written as DNA, the CDR3 is TGTGCCAGCAGTATAACAGGCGGTTTCTACGAGCAGTACTTC.

The chain recombines TRBV12-5 with TRBJ1-5, with TRBD1 matching over 7 bases. J gave up 6 bases and V 3 bases, and 5 bases lay outside the gene matches. The germline gives CDR1 LGHNT, CDR2 FRNRAP. CDR3 size: 14 residues. The CDR3 spells CASGFPGTAQPQHF. CDR3 DNA: TGTGCTAGTGGTTTCCCCGGGACAGCTCAGCCCCAGCATTTT.

This clone was seen just once. The chain's CDR3 is CASSSPSDYGYTF. In DNA form, the CDR3 reads TGTGCCAGCAGTTCACCCTCAGACTATGGCTACACCTTC. The rearrangement links TRBV6-2 or TRBV6-3 to TRBJ1-2; D uncertain. Trimming took 4 bases from V and 3 from J, leaving 9 bases between them. This CDR3 has 13 amino acids. Looked up from germline, CDR1 is MNHEY and CDR2 is SVGEGT.